This is a list of T cell receptor beta chains from one sample in a study of identical twins. Using its own MiXCR run on the 5' RACE reads, TCRdb lists one record per CDR3 protein. The sample consists of around 450,000 distinct CDR3 sequences, 12% to 15% of them appearing once. The same sample was also used in a study of yellow fever vaccine responses in identical twins.

Sample: CD4+ T cells sorted from blood. Receptor source: a woman between 18 and 29 years old in good health. Both conserved end residues are part of each CDR3. Fields, in order: V gene, J gene, clone size, D gene, CDR3 protein, CDR3 DNA. D genes are given only for firm matches. A clone size is listed for some rows: how often the clone was seen (once, few, many), or a class if it is expanded.

>TRBV3-1|TRBJ1-1|many|NA
CASSVGTEAFF
TGTGCCAGCTCGGTTGGCACTGAAGCTTTCTTT
>TRBV29-1|TRBJ1-2|once|NA
CSVVRAGVGYTF
TGCAGCGTTGTTAGGGCAGGGGTAGGCTACACCTTC
>TRBV5-4|TRBJ1-1|NA|TRBD1
CASSLDPGGFTEAFF
TGTGCCAGCAGCTTGGATCCAGGGGGCTTTACTGAAGCTTTCTTT
>TRBV12-3/TRBV12-4|TRBJ2-4|NA|TRBD1
CASSLALTTGGNIQYF
TGTGCCAGCAGTTTAGCCCTAACTACAGGGGGCAACATTCAGTACTTC
>TRBV6-1|TRBJ2-6|NA|NA
CASSKTVGGSGANVLTF
TGTGCCAGCAGTAAGACAGTCGGCGGTTCTGGGGCCAACGTCCTGACTTTC
>TRBV20-1|TRBJ1-5|NA|NA
CSAIHAGSNQPQHF
TGCAGTGCTATTCACGCGGGTAGCAATCAGCCCCAGCATTTT
>TRBV25-1|TRBJ2-1|few|TRBD2
CATSGSSYNEQFF
TGTGCCACCAGCGGGAGCTCCTACAATGAGCAGTTCTTC
>TRBV24-1|TRBJ2-2|few|TRBD1
CATSDHQTGGTGELFF
TGTGCCACCAGTGATCACCAGACAGGGGGCACCGGGGAGCTGTTTTTT
>TRBV5-1|TRBJ2-7|NA|TRBD1
CASSGGDRGLYEQYF
TGCGCCAGCAGCGGTGGGGACAGGGGGCTCTACGAGCAGTACTTC
>TRBV3-1|TRBJ2-3|NA|NA
CASRDVTTDTQYF
TGTGCCAGCAGGGACGTTACGACAGATACGCAGTATTTT
>TRBV29-1|TRBJ2-2|many|NA
CSVRQGGTGELFF
TGCAGCGTGCGGCAAGGGGGTACCGGGGAGCTGTTTTTT
>TRBV28|TRBJ2-5|few|NA
CASSSPTGFQETQYF
TGTGCCAGCAGCTCCCCTACAGGGTTTCAAGAGACCCAGTACTTC
>TRBV12-3/TRBV12-4|TRBJ2-5|NA|TRBD1
CASSPGGNLETQYF
TGTGCCAGCAGTCCAGGGGGCAATTTGGAGACCCAGTACTTC
>TRBV4-1|TRBJ2-3|few|TRBD2
CASSQTGLADHTDTQYF
TGCGCCAGCAGCCAAACCGGACTAGCGGACCACACAGATACGCAGTATTTT
>TRBV7-2|TRBJ2-7|few|NA
CASSQQVHPFYEQYF
TGTGCCAGCAGCCAACAGGTTCATCCCTTCTACGAGCAGTACTTC
>TRBV28|TRBJ2-7|NA|NA
CASSARAGASTTYEQYF
TGTGCCAGCAGTGCCAGGGCCGGAGCGAGTACAACCTACGAGCAGTACTTC
>TRBV5-6|TRBJ2-7|NA|NA
CASSLPGTSYEQYF
TGTGCCAGCAGCTTGCCGGGGACCTCCTACGAGCAGTACTTC
>TRBV12-3/TRBV12-4|TRBJ2-7|few|TRBD2
CASTPAGAGRNEQYF
TGTGCCAGCACCCCCGCAGGAGCGGGACGGAACGAGCAGTACTTC
>TRBV19|TRBJ2-5|NA|NA
CASSWTAQETQYF
TGTGCCAGTAGTTGGACAGCCCAAGAGACCCAGTACTTC
>TRBV30|TRBJ2-5|few|NA
CAWSVLGRTSGTQYF
TGTGCCTGGAGTGTACTGGGGCGCACGTCAGGGACCCAGTACTTC
>TRBV2|TRBJ1-1|few|NA
CASSGTGTEAFF
TGTGCCAGCAGTGGAACGGGGACTGAAGCTTTCTTT
>TRBV27|TRBJ2-5|few|TRBD2
CASSFVGGGETQYF
TGTGCCAGCAGTTTTGTTGGCGGGGGGGAGACCCAGTACTTC
>TRBV7-2|TRBJ1-1|few|TRBD1
CASSRPTGRNTEAFF
TGTGCCAGCAGCCGTCCGACAGGGCGAAACACTGAAGCTTTCTTT
>TRBV20-1|TRBJ2-2|NA|TRBD2
CSANRLAGGPGDTGELFF
TGCAGTGCAAATCGACTAGCGGGGGGCCCTGGAGACACCGGGGAGCTGTTTTTT
>TRBV28|TRBJ2-2|few|NA
CASSYTRGSGTGELFF
TGTGCCAGCAGTTATACCAGGGGAAGTGGGACCGGGGAGCTGTTTTTT